The 21 T cell receptor beta chains given below trace back to one sample, sequenced in a study of T cells in Graves' hyperthyroidism and ophthalmopathy. RNA transcripts yielded amplified TCR beta CDR3 regions. The HTBI set primed first-round TCR CDR3 RT-PCR. TCRdb redid the calling of the multiplex PCR reads with MiXCR, one entry per CDR3 protein. The sample holds approximately 600,000 distinct CDR3 sequences; around 15% are singletons and the top ten take 3.8%. The specimen was blood. All receptors derive from a woman aged 30 to 39 with Graves' hyperthyroidism.

This chain uses TRBV7-9 with TRBJ2-1, with TRBD2 identical over 10 bases. The length of the CDR3 is 18 residues. J gave up 9 bases and V 3 bases, and 17 bases lay outside the gene matches. Germline V gene lookup returns CDR1 SEHNR and CDR2 FQNEAQ (reference sequence). The CDR3 region is CASSFLKAGGPIKSEQFF. The DNA of the CDR3 is TGTGCCAGCAGCTTCCTCAAAGCGGGAGGGCCGATAAAAAGTGAGCAGTTCTTC.

This clonotype has a count of ten or more. The chain recombines TRBV2 with TRBJ1-2; D possibly corresponds to TRBD1 (5 bases). Trimming shortened V by 6 bases and J by 2 bases, and 19 bases separated the two germline ends. This CDR3 is built from 16 residues. The germline V gene encodes CDR1 SNHLY and CDR2 FYNNEI. The CDR3 loop is CASREEVGLLNYGYTF. CDR3 nucleotide sequence: TGTGCCAGCAGAGAGGAAGTGGGGCTCTTAAACTATGGCTACACCTTC.

This clonotype was seen ten or more times. This chain connects TRBV2 to TRBJ2-1; 10 bases align to TRBD2. The J segment lost 10 bases and the V segment lost 4 bases, leaving 4 bases of the junction unmatched. CDR1 is SNHLY, CDR2 FYNNEI, per germline. CDR3 size: 13 residues. CDR3 coding DNA: TGTGCCAGCAGTGTCCGACTAGCGGGCGAGCAGTTCTTC. Protein: CASSVRLAGEQFF.

This clonotype appeared a few times. V and J are TRBV6-1 and TRBJ1-4; D ambiguous. Germline V lookup: CDR1 MNHNS, CDR2 SASEGT. CDR3 length: 12 amino acids. The V end was cut by 5 bases, the J end by 5 bases, with 6 bases between. This CDR3 is CASSQRNEKLFF. The CDR3, as DNA: TGTGCCAGCAGTCAAAGAAATGAAAAACTGTTTTTT.

This clonotype was found a few times. The V call is TRBV7-2, the J call TRBJ1-3, with no clear D. CDR1 and CDR2 (germline): SGHTA, FQGNSA. Trimming took 5 bases from V and 0 from J, leaving 17 bases between them. The CDR3 has 17 residues. Written as DNA, the CDR3 is TGTGCCAGCAGCCCCCTTCCAGACACGCTCTCTGGAAACACCATATATTTT. Amino acids: CASSPLPDTLSGNTIYF. Looking up the rest from reference TRBV7-2 and TRBJ1-3 gives the full variable domain: GAGVSQSPSNKVTEKGKDVELRCDPISGHTALYWYRQSLGQGLEFLIYFQGNSAPDKSGLPSDRFSAERTGGSVSTLTIQRTQQEDSAVYLCASSPLPDTLSGNTIYFGEGSWLTVV.

This clonotype has a count of ten or more. The V call is TRBV11-2, the J call TRBJ2-1; maybe TRBD2 (6 bases). This CDR3 is built from 14 residues. Germline CDR1 and CDR2: SGHAT and FQNNGV. V lost 5 bases to trimming and J lost 10 bases, with 18 bases between them. The CDR3 is CASSLPAGATEQFF. In DNA, the CDR3 is TGTGCCAGCAGCCTCCCAGCGGGCGCGACCGAGCAGTTCTTC.

This sequence joins TRBV9 and TRBJ2-3; 7 bases map to TRBD2. The CDR3 runs to 15 residues. Germline V gene lookup returns CDR1 SGDLS and CDR2 YYNGEE. The V segment lost 2 bases and the J segment 0 bases; nucleotides outside the gene matches: 3. Here the CDR3 DNA reads TGTGCCAGCAGCGTCGCGGGAGTGAGCACAGATACGCAGTATTTT. Its translation is CASSVAGVSTDTQYF.

Comment on this clonotype: One junction end does not reproduce the germline sequence, and a read error may be involved. This sequence joins TRBV6-9 and TRBJ1-1; D remains unclear. CDR1 MNHGY and CDR2 SVAAGI come from the germline V gene. The CDR3 is 14 amino acids. This chain's CDR3 is CTSSLRPGNTEAFF. CDR3 nucleotide sequence: TGTACCAGCAGTTTACGACCAGGGAACACTGAAGCTTTCTTT.

The chain joins TRBV12-3 or TRBV12-4 to TRBJ2-7; 9 positions agree with TRBD1. The V and J ends lost 8 bases and 0 bases, in that order; junction bases with no gene match: 5. CDR3 size: 14 residues. The CDR3 spells CASGRQGDSYEQYF. The DNA of the CDR3 is TGTGCCAGCGGACGACAGGGGGACTCCTACGAGCAGTACTTC.

V and J are TRBV29-1 and TRBJ2-1; D may be TRBD1 or TRBD2 (5 bases each). Germline CDR1 is SQVTM and CDR2 is ANQGSEA. This CDR3 spans 18 amino acids. The V end was cut by 5 bases, the J end by 0 bases, with 23 bases between. In nucleotides, the CDR3 is TGCAGCGTTCCCATGACTGTGGGGGTCCACAGCTCCTACAATGAGCAGTTCTTC. It is translated as CSVPMTVGVHSSYNEQFF.

This clonotype has ten or more counts. This chain links TRBV30 with TRBJ1-3, with D tentatively TRBD1 (5 bases). The CDR3 runs to 15 residues. The germline V gene has CDR1 GTSNPN and CDR2 SVGIG (reference sequence). The ends were cut back, 2 bases at V and 2 bases at J, with 13 bases in the middle. Here the CDR3 DNA reads TGTGCCTGGAGTCGGCAGGGCAGGACTGGAAACACCATATATTTT. Encoded protein: CAWSRQGRTGNTIYF.

This chain uses TRBV29-1 with TRBJ2-5; TRBD2 aligns across 8 bases. The germline gives CDR1 SQVTM, CDR2 ANQGSEA. The CDR3 length is 16 residues. V lost 6 bases and J lost 2; bases outside the gene matches: 14. CDR3 bases: TGCAGCGTCGCGGGCTTTACTAGCGGATTACAAGAGACCCAGTACTTC. Translating gives CSVAGFTSGLQETQYF.

In this sample, this clonotype turned up a few times. The chain employs TRBV27 and TRBJ2-1, with D uncertain. The CDR3 consists of 13 residues. Trimming took 6 bases from V and 7 from J, leaving 13 bases between them. Germline V CDR1 and CDR2: MNHEY, SMNVEV (reference sequence). The CDR3 is CASSPSWENEQFF. The CDR3 nucleotides are TGTGCCAGCAGCCCCTCCTGGGAAAATGAGCAGTTCTTC.

Ten or more counts support this clonotype. The chain combines TRBV11-3 with TRBJ1-4; 8 bases line up with TRBD1. CDR3 length: 15 residues. CDR1 and CDR2 (germline): SGHNT, YENEEA. Germline trimming cut 1 base from V and 6 bases from J; bases unmatched to any gene: 4. Here the CDR3 reads CASSLGTGRDEKLFF. The DNA of the CDR3 is TGTGCCAGCAGCTTAGGGACAGGGAGGGATGAAAAACTGTTTTTT.

Only a few counts were recorded for this clonotype. The chain couples TRBV6-9 to TRBJ2-3; D is perhaps TRBD1 or TRBD2 (5 bases each). The V gene's germline CDR1 is MNHGY and CDR2 SVAAGI. Trimming left V 5 bases short and J 6 bases short, with 18 bases between. The CDR3 is 15 residues long. As DNA, the CDR3 is TGTGCCAGCAGTGAGTCGAACAAAGGGGAGGATACGCAGTATTTT. Encoded protein: CASSESNKGEDTQYF.

This clonotype was recorded many times. The chain has TRBV10-2 and TRBJ2-1; TRBD2 matches 13 bases. CDR3 length: 15 residues. The V gene's germline CDR1 is WSHSY and CDR2 SAAADI. With V trimmed by 7 bases and J by 7 bases, 7 bases remained unmatched. In nucleotides, the CDR3 is TGCGCCAGCAAAGGACTAGCGGGAGTAGAAAATGAGCAGTTCTTC. As protein: CASKGLAGVENEQFF.

This clonotype was observed at least ten times. The chain is built from TRBV18 and TRBJ2-7; 7 bases align to TRBD1. Trimming cost V 6 bases and J 6 bases; bases outside gene matches: 5. The CDR3 loop spans 12 amino acids. Germline CDR1 reads KGHSH; CDR2 reads LQKENI. This CDR3 is CASSPTGIEQYF. Written as DNA, the CDR3 is TGTGCCAGCTCCCCGACAGGGATCGAGCAGTACTTC.

Concerning this clonotype itself: This clone may be a read error of a much larger clone one base away. The chain recombines TRBV12-3 or TRBV12-4 with TRBJ2-2, with D perhaps TRBD1 or TRBD2 (8 bases each). CDR3 size: 16 residues. Here the CDR3 reads CASSDRGMNTGGGLFF. CDR3 coding DNA: TGTGCCAGCAGCGACAGGGGAATGAACACCGGGGGGGGGCTGTTTTTT.

This sequence joins TRBV7-9 and TRBJ1-1, with TRBD1 identical over 7 bases. Germline V gene lookup returns CDR1 SEHNR and CDR2 FQNEAQ (reference sequence). The CDR3 covers 16 residues. With 8 bases clipped from V and 7 bases from J, the junction kept 19 bases outside the gene matches. The CDR3 here is CASGDDPGQATLEAFF. The CDR3 coding sequence is TGTGCCAGCGGCGACGACCCCGGACAGGCCACCCTTGAAGCTTTCTTT. The full variable domain, rest sourced from reference TRBV7-9 and TRBJ1-1, is DTGVSQNPRHKITKRGQNVTFRCDPISEHNRLYWYRQTLGQGPEFLTYFQNEAQLEKSRLLSDRFSAERPKGSFSTLEIQRTEQGDSAMYLCASGDDPGQATLEAFFGQGTRLTVV.

This clonotype has only a few counts. The rearrangement uses TRBV19 and TRBJ2-1, with 12 positions matching TRBD2. CDR3 size: 15 residues. Per the germline V gene, CDR1 is LNHDA and CDR2 is SQIVND (reference sequence). The V segment lost 5 bases and the J segment 8 bases; nucleotides outside the gene matches: 7. CDR3: CASSPRLAGAYEQFF. CDR3 DNA: TGTGCCAGTAGTCCCAGACTAGCGGGAGCTTATGAGCAGTTCTTC.

In this sample, this clonotype turned up many times. This rearrangement joins TRBV3-1 to TRBJ1-5; D remains unclear. The ends were cut back, 1 base at V and 7 bases at J, with 11 bases in the middle. The germline V gene has CDR1 LGHDT and CDR2 YNNKEL (reference sequence). CDR3 length: 14 amino acids. The DNA for the CDR3 is TGTGCCAGCAGCCAAGGACCGGGAGGGCAGCCCCAGCATTTT. It codes for CASSQGPGGQPQHF.